The rows below give T cell receptor beta chains drawn from one sample of a study of beta chain features in type 1 diabetes. Using immunoSEQ multiplex PCR, the repertoire was profiled, and TCRdb retains in-frame clones only, with some absent. The table lists about 68,000 clones, around 49% of them singletons. Material: central memory CD4+ T cells from blood. These receptors were obtained from a man younger than 45 with type 1 diabetes. Both conserved end residues are part of each CDR3. A D gene is named only where the DNA matches it firmly. The size entry is marked missing in some rows and otherwise reads once, few, many or a size class.

clone size,D gene,J gene,V gene,CDR3 DNA,CDR3 protein
.,TRBD2,TRBJ2-2,TRBV4-1,TGCGCCAGCAGCCCAAGGACTAGCGGGGGGACGAACACCGGGGAGCTGTTTTTT,CASSPRTSGGTNTGELFF
few,TRBD1,TRBJ2-7,TRBV9,TGTGCCAGCAGCGCCCGGGACAGTACCTACGAGCAGTACTTC,CASSARDSTYEQYF
once,TRBD1,TRBJ1-2,TRBV7-2,TGTGCCAGCAGCCCCTACAGGGGTGGGAACTATGGCTACACCTTC,CASSPYRGGNYGYTF
few,TRBD1,TRBJ1-1,TRBV6-1,TGTGCCAGCAGGACAGGGGGGGACACTGAAGCTTTCTTT,CASRTGGDTEAFF
.,.,TRBJ1-2,TRBV2,TGTGCCAGCAGTGAATCGGAGGACTATGGCTACACCTTC,CASSESEDYGYTF
.,TRBD1,TRBJ2-7,TRBV27,TGTGCCAGCAGTCCCTCCGGGACAGGGTGGTCCTACGAGCAGTACTTC,CASSPSGTGWSYEQYF
.,.,TRBJ2-1,TRBV7-6,TGTGCCAGCAGCTTAACGACAGGTTCCTCTCGAAAGCAGTTCTTC,CASSLTTGSSRKQFF
.,.,TRBJ1-2,TRBV15,TGTGCCACCAGCAGCCGACAGAGCCATGGCTACACCTTC,CATSSRQSHGYTF
few,.,TRBJ1-4,TRBV10-3,TGTGCCATCTCGGGGGCAACTAATGAAAAACTGTTTTTT,CAISGATNEKLFF
.,.,TRBJ2-2,TRBV6-6,TGTGCCAGCAGTTACTCTGCAGGGTTTTGGGGGGAGCTGTTTTTT,CASSYSAGFWGELFF
.,.,TRBJ1-1,TRBV2,TGTGCCAGCAGTGAACTACGGGGTCAGGATTTCTTT,CASSELRGQDFF
few,.,TRBJ1-2,TRBV2,TGTGCCAGCAGTGAAAGGAGGGATTCTGCGTATGGCTACACCTTC,CASSERRDSAYGYTF
few,TRBD1,TRBJ1-2,TRBV7-6,TGTGCCAGCAGCTTAGGTGACAGGGTGGCGGGCTACACCTTC,CASSLGDRVAGYTF
.,TRBD2,TRBJ2-1,TRBV7-9,TGTGCCAGCAGCCAAGCGGGGACTCCCTACAATGAGCAGTTCTTC,CASSQAGTPYNEQFF
few,.,TRBJ2-1,TRBV7-8,TGTGCCAGCAGCCTTTTGGGACAACTCTCCTACAATGAGCAGTTCTTC,CASSLLGQLSYNEQFF
.,TRBD2,TRBJ2-3,TRBV4-1,TGCGCCAGCAGCCAGGCTACGGACGGACTAGGGACAGATACGCAGTATTTT,CASSQATDGLGTDTQYF
few,.,TRBJ1-2,TRBV30,TGTGCCTGGAATTCACAGGGCCTTAACTATGGCTACACCTTC,CAWNSQGLNYGYTF
.,TRBD1,TRBJ1-1,TRBV6-4,TGTGCCAGCAGGAAGACAGGGGGCACTGAAGCTTTCTTT,CASRKTGGTEAFF
.,TRBD2,TRBJ2-1,TRBV28,TGTGCCAGCAGATCGACTAGCGGGAGCCCTAATGAGCAGTTCTTC,CASRSTSGSPNEQFF
few,.,TRBJ2-7,TRBV5-1,TGCGCCAGCAGCACCGGACAGGAGCAGTACTTC,CASSTGQEQYF
.,.,TRBJ2-7,TRBV18,TGTGCCAGCTCACCACAGGGCTCCGCGGGGGCCCTCTACGAGCAGTACTTC,CASSPQGSAGALYEQYF
few,TRBD1,TRBJ2-1,TRBV10-2,TGCGCCAGCAGATTGACAGGGTCTTTGAATGAGCAGTTCTTC,CASRLTGSLNEQFF
.,.,TRBJ1-5,TRBV28,TGTGCCAGCAGTTTTTTCAAGGGGAACAATCAGCCCCAGCATTTT,CASSFFKGNNQPQHF
.,.,TRBJ2-1,TRBV19,TGTGCCAGTAGTATAGCGGAGTACAATGAGCAGTTCTTC,CASSIAEYNEQFF
.,.,TRBJ2-7,TRBV18,TGTGCCAGCTCATTACAGGGTAATCAGAACGAGCAGTACTTC,CASSLQGNQNEQYF
few,TRBD2,TRBJ2-2,TRBV29-1,TGCAGCGGCCTCAAACGGGGGGGGCAGAACACCGGGGAGCTGTTTTTT,CSGLKRGGQNTGELFF
few,.,TRBJ2-1,TRBV6-5,TGTGCCAGCAGTTACGAGGACAGAGTAAGGGGTGAGCAGTTCTTC,CASSYEDRVRGEQFF
.,.,TRBJ2-5,TRBV7-7,TGTGCCAGCAGCTTGGGGAGACAAGAGACCCAGTACTTC,CASSLGRQETQYF
.,.,TRBJ2-5,TRBV7-9,TGTGCCAGCAGCTTAGGGGCGGTCCCCCAGGGGACCCAGTACTTC,CASSLGAVPQGTQYF
.,.,TRBJ2-1,TRBV27,TGTGCCAGCAGTTTCCATGGGTCCCACCCCTCCGAGACTATCTCCTACAATGAGCAGTTCTTC,CASSFHGSHPSETISYNEQFF
once,TRBD1,TRBJ1-4,TRBV5-1,TGCGCCAGCAGCTTGCAGGGGGATCGCGACGAAAAACTGTTTTTT,CASSLQGDRDEKLFF
.,TRBD1,TRBJ1-1,TRBV7-9,TGTGCCAGCAGCTTAGCGGGGACAGGGAAATTCATGAACACTGAAGCTTTCTTT,CASSLAGTGKFMNTEAFF
few,TRBD1,TRBJ2-2,TRBV30,TGTGCCTGGAGTGTACGGGGACAGGGGGCCGGCGGGGAGCTGTTTTTT,CAWSVRGQGAGGELFF
few,TRBD2,TRBJ2-1,TRBV7-2,TGTGCCAGCAGCTTAGAGGCTAGCGGATACAATGAGCAGTTCTTC,CASSLEASGYNEQFF
.,TRBD1,TRBJ2-3,TRBV2,TGTGCCAGCAGGAGGACAGGGTATGGCACAGATACGCAGTATTTT,CASRRTGYGTDTQYF
.,TRBD1,TRBJ1-4,TRBV4-1,TGCGCCAGCAGCCAACCGGACAGGAGAGCAACTAATGAAAAACTGTTTTTT,CASSQPDRRATNEKLFF
few,TRBD1,TRBJ1-2,TRBV5-1,TGCGCCAGCAGCACAGGACAGGGGACTGGCTACACCTTC,CASSTGQGTGYTF
few,.,TRBJ2-5,TRBV18,TGTGCCAGCTCAGTGGGACATCAAGAGACCCAGTACTTC,CASSVGHQETQYF
once,TRBD1,TRBJ2-7,TRBV6-1,TGTGCCAGCAGAGATCCGGGACAGGTGGCCTACGAGCAGTACTTC,CASRDPGQVAYEQYF
.,TRBD2,TRBJ2-5,TRBV5-4,TGTGCCAGCAGCCCACCTCCGGGGAGCGGGGAGGGAAAGACCCAGTACTTC,CASSPPPGSGEGKTQYF
.,.,TRBJ1-5,TRBV9,TGTGCCAGCAGCGGACCCGACAGGAATCAGCCCCAGCATTTT,CASSGPDRNQPQHF
.,TRBD1,TRBJ1-3,TRBV7-8,TGTGCCAGCAGCTTGGACGACAGGGGATCTGGAAACACCATATATTTT,CASSLDDRGSGNTIYF
.,TRBD2,TRBJ2-3,TRBV5-4,TGTGCCGGCTCGCGGGGAGGGACCGGAGATACGCAGTATTTT,CAGSRGGTGDTQYF
.,TRBD1,TRBJ2-7,TRBV4-1,TGCGCCAGCAGCCCGGGACAGGGGGCCGCCTACGAGCAGTACTTC,CASSPGQGAAYEQYF
few,TRBD2,TRBJ2-3,TRBV4-2,TGTGCCAGCAGCCCGGGGACTAGCGGGGGGGATCCAGATACGCAGTATTTT,CASSPGTSGGDPDTQYF
.,.,TRBJ1-2,TRBV5-1,TGCGCCAGCAGCTTTAAGGGGGATGGCTACACCTTC,CASSFKGDGYTF
few,.,TRBJ1-5,TRBV10-3,TGTGCCATCAGTGAGGGCTCTCAAGGTCGGGGTCAGCCCCAGCATTTT,CAISEGSQGRGQPQHF
few,TRBD1,TRBJ1-1,TRBV28,TGTGCCAGCAGTTTGCAGGGGGCGAGCACTGAAGCTTTCTTT,CASSLQGASTEAFF
.,TRBD2,TRBJ2-3,TRBV2,TGTGCCAGCAGTGAAGTGGGCAGCGGGGGTCGAGATACGCAGTATTTT,CASSEVGSGGRDTQYF
few,.,TRBJ1-1,TRBV5-4,TGTGCCAGCAGCCTTGACAGGAACACTGAAGCTTTCTTT,CASSLDRNTEAFF